These T cell receptor beta chains were read from a single sample in a study of cytomegalovirus exposure and HLA in healthy donors. Measured with immunoSEQ multiplex PCR; TCRdb has only the in-frame clones, and not every one. The table lists about 190,000 clones, over 60% of them singletons. The source material was PBMCs. These receptors were taken from a woman aged 25 to 39 in good health and CMV-seropositive. CDR3s include the opening cysteine and the closing phenylalanine or tryptophan.

CDR3aa: CASSPRWTLSYEQYF
j_gene: TRBJ2-7
v_gene: TRBV28

CDR3aa: CASSAKDRGVSGNTIYF
j_gene: TRBJ1-3
v_gene: TRBV9

CDR3aa: CASSPRAGETQYF
j_gene: TRBJ2-5
v_gene: TRBV18

CDR3aa: CASSLATADYNSPLHF
j_gene: TRBJ1-6
v_gene: TRBV5-6

CDR3aa: CATSQDYRVAGYGYTF
j_gene: TRBJ1-2
v_gene: TRBV15

CDR3aa: CSGGTGEAFF
j_gene: TRBJ1-1
v_gene: TRBV29-1

CDR3aa: CASSLGGAGGPYNEQFF
j_gene: TRBJ2-1
v_gene: TRBV5-4

CDR3aa: CASSVSYGYTF
j_gene: TRBJ1-2
v_gene: TRBV2

CDR3aa: CASSQDGGTALTDTQYF
j_gene: TRBJ2-3
v_gene: TRBV14

CDR3aa: CASSQDRGAGTNEKLFF
j_gene: TRBJ1-4
v_gene: TRBV4-1

CDR3aa: CASSLGHRDRGLYGYTF
j_gene: TRBJ1-2
v_gene: TRBV5-8

CDR3aa: CAISVEGQPQHF
j_gene: TRBJ1-5
v_gene: TRBV10-3

CDR3aa: CASSPDRGNQPQHF
j_gene: TRBJ1-5
v_gene: TRBV18

CDR3aa: CASSRGTSIYNEQFF
j_gene: TRBJ2-1
v_gene: TRBV18

CDR3aa: CASSVAQGGRTKAFF
j_gene: TRBJ1-1
v_gene: TRBV9

CDR3aa: CASSGALPKGTEAFF
j_gene: TRBJ1-1
v_gene: TRBV28

CDR3aa: CASSDNRQGPGANVLTF
j_gene: TRBJ2-6
v_gene: TRBV6-4

CDR3aa: CASSLAGQAEGYTF
j_gene: TRBJ1-2
v_gene: TRBV11-2

CDR3aa: CASTADPGQTYNEQFF
j_gene: TRBJ2-1
v_gene: TRBV2

CDR3aa: CASSLDWTGVRPETQYF
j_gene: TRBJ2-5
v_gene: TRBV11-2

CDR3aa: CASGPSNGETQYF
j_gene: TRBJ2-5
v_gene: TRBV5-1

CDR3aa: CASRAGGDTQYF
j_gene: TRBJ2-3
v_gene: TRBV19

CDR3aa: CASSPGGITNEKLFF
j_gene: TRBJ1-4
v_gene: TRBV9

CDR3aa: CASSLRLAGGQDTQYF
j_gene: TRBJ2-3
v_gene: TRBV7-2

CDR3aa: CASSTGQVTNTEAFF
j_gene: TRBJ1-1
v_gene: TRBV9

CDR3aa: CASSRGASGRAIYEQFF
j_gene: TRBJ2-1
v_gene: TRBV11-2

CDR3aa: CASSLPGTGELFF
j_gene: TRBJ2-2
v_gene: TRBV27

CDR3aa: CASRRDSQETQYF
j_gene: TRBJ2-5
v_gene: TRBV5-1

CDR3aa: CASGTVQETQYF
j_gene: TRBJ2-5
v_gene: TRBV7-9

CDR3aa: CATSSGIGGTSSYNEQFF
j_gene: TRBJ2-1
v_gene: TRBV15

CDR3aa: CASSYQGQGNSPLHF
j_gene: TRBJ1-6
v_gene: TRBV6-6

CDR3aa: CASSQAAGLYNEQFF
j_gene: TRBJ2-1
v_gene: TRBV4-2

CDR3aa: CASSLVASGEYTGELFF
j_gene: TRBJ2-2
v_gene: TRBV7-8

CDR3aa: CASSFPKGGTLHF
j_gene: TRBJ1-6
v_gene: TRBV28

CDR3aa: CASSREKGARAYEQYF
j_gene: TRBJ2-7
v_gene: TRBV21-1

CDR3aa: CATHYRERNEQFF
j_gene: TRBJ2-1
v_gene: TRBV28

CDR3aa: CASSSRQLNSPLHF
j_gene: TRBJ1-6
v_gene: TRBV9

CDR3aa: CASSLPGTDTQYF
j_gene: TRBJ2-3
v_gene: TRBV6-6

CDR3aa: CASSQVYGGNTIYF
j_gene: TRBJ1-3
v_gene: TRBV4-3

CDR3aa: CASSLAGGPWETQYF
j_gene: TRBJ2-5
v_gene: TRBV11-1

CDR3aa: CASSQSGTSYNEQFF
j_gene: TRBJ2-1
v_gene: TRBV7-3

CDR3aa: CAFTDRVGETQYF
j_gene: TRBJ2-5
v_gene: TRBV30